This T cell receptor beta chain originates from a study of cytomegalovirus exposure and HLA in healthy donors. This clone was picked up a small number of times. The antigen is undetermined. Trimming removed 0 bases from V and 7 bases from J; junction bases left unmatched: 1. Germline CDR1 reads SGHRS; CDR2 reads YFSETQ. This CDR3 is built from 12 residues. Notes on the study in general: Follow-up analysis seemed to connect common viral pathogens with several of the most significant clusters identified.

PCR amplification relied on 60 Vbeta primers (plus 13 Jbeta primers). Sequencing was performed with immunoSEQ multiplex PCR; in TCRdb, only in-frame clones are kept and a portion is missing. The sample gives approximately 170,000 clones, around 65% of which show up once; about 2.9% is in the top ten. This chain connects TRBV5-1 to TRBJ2-7, with 7 bases that match TRBD2. This sequence originates from a middle-aged woman in good health and CMV-seropositive. Sequenced: PBMCs. In DNA form, the CDR3 reads TGCGCCAGCAGCTTGGGGGAGGGGGAGCAGTACTTC. This encodes CASSLGEGEQYF.